Presented here are 18 T cell receptor beta chains from one specimen sequenced in a study of early T cells in non-severe SARS-CoV-2 infection. TCRdb re-analysed the 5' RACE reads in MiXCR, keeping a single row per CDR3 protein. The sample has approximately 50,000 distinct CDR3 sequences; 8.2% are singletons. Input material: whole blood. These receptors were taken from an adult who was a healthcare worker with PCR-confirmed SARS-CoV-2 infection or an uninfected control (not recorded which).

The J gene is TRBJ2-2, the V gene TRBV20-1; a weak D match, TRBD2 (5 bases). The CDR3 is made up of 15 amino acids. Trimming removed 6 bases at V and 1 base at J, with 15 bases between. CDR1 is DFQATT, CDR2 SNEGSKA, per germline (reference sequence). CDR3 nucleotides: TGCAGTGCCCGGGCTAGACTACTGAACACCGGGGAGCTGTTTTTT. It translates to CSARARLLNTGELFF.

The chain couples TRBV5-1 to TRBJ1-1; D remains ambiguous. CDR1 and CDR2 (germline): SGHRS, YFSETQ. The CDR3 sequence is 15 residues long. Trimming left V 4 bases short and J 1 base short, with 14 bases between. CDR3 region: CASSGIGQTNTEAFF. As DNA, the CDR3 is TGCGCCAGCAGCGGAATCGGTCAGACGAACACTGAAGCTTTCTTT.

The chain joins TRBV4-1 to TRBJ2-1; D is possibly TRBD2 (6 bases). The CDR3 is 16 amino acids. V lost 4 bases and J lost 2, with 15 bases in between. CDR1 and CDR2 from the germline V gene are MGHRA and YSYEKL. The CDR3 region is CASSPAGGVPYNEQFF. CDR3 DNA: TGCGCCAGCAGCCCGGCGGGCGGGGTCCCCTACAATGAGCAGTTCTTC.

The J gene is TRBJ1-1, the V gene TRBV6-4; D unresolved. Trimming removed 0 bases at V and 1 base at J, with 6 bases between. The CDR3 runs 14 residues. From germline, CDR1 is MRHNA and CDR2 SNTAGT. CDR3 sequence: CASSDSNRNTEAFF. CDR3 DNA: TGTGCCAGCAGTGACTCGAACAGGAACACTGAAGCTTTCTTT.

The CDR3 DNA follows: TGTGCCAGCAGCCAAGGGGCGGGGGTCTTCTACGAGCAGTACTTC. Translating gives CASSQGAGVFYEQYF. This chain uses TRBV3-1 with TRBJ2-7, with 7 bases identical to TRBD2. Germline-derived CDR1 and CDR2 are LGHDT and YNNKEL (reference sequence). There are 15 residues in the CDR3. The V gene end was trimmed by 1 base and the J gene end by 3 bases; junction bases not matched to a gene: 6.

This chain joins TRBV4-1 and TRBJ2-1; maybe TRBD2 (5 bases). CDR3 length: 16 amino acids. V shed 0 bases and J shed 1 base, with 10 bases lying between them. Per the germline V gene, CDR1 is MGHRA and CDR2 is YSYEKL. The CDR3 protein is CASSQEGQRSYNEQFF. CDR3 coding DNA: TGCGCCAGCAGCCAAGAGGGCCAGCGGTCCTACAATGAGCAGTTCTTC.

This clonotype showed up many times. Here the CDR3 reads CASGKASTIPYEQYF. The CDR3 region has the DNA TGTGCTAGTGGGAAGGCCTCCACAATCCCTTACGAGCAGTACTTC. The chain joins TRBV12-5 to TRBJ2-7; no clear D. The ends were cut back, 6 bases at V and 4 bases at J, with 19 bases in the middle. Germline V gene data show CDR1 as LGHNT and CDR2 as FRNRAP. The CDR3 is 15 amino acids.

In this sample, this clonotype turned up many times. The rearrangement uses TRBV28 and TRBJ2-6; D may be TRBD1 (5 bases). The V and J ends lost 4 bases and 0 bases respectively, with 16 bases between them. The CDR3 has 18 amino acids. Germline CDR1 and CDR2: MDHEN and SYDVKM. CDR3 sequence reads: CASSSTTDRYSGANVLTF. The CDR3 DNA sequence: TGTGCCAGCAGTTCTACTACAGACAGATACTCTGGGGCCAACGTCCTGACTTTC.

This clonotype was seen ten or more times. V is TRBV29-1 and J is TRBJ2-5, with D perhaps being TRBD1 or TRBD2 (5 bases each). Germline V lookup: CDR1 SQVTM, CDR2 ANQGSEA. The V and J ends lost 5 bases and 9 bases respectively, with 19 bases between them. The CDR3 has 13 amino acids. CDR3 amino acids: CSVRIMALGAQYF. The DNA for the CDR3 is TGCAGCGTTCGCATAATGGCCTTGGGGGCCCAGTACTTC.

V usage is TRBV6-1 and J usage is TRBJ2-7; the match to TRBD1 covers 9 bases. The germline V gene has CDR1 MNHNS and CDR2 SASEGT. Trimming cost V 7 bases and J 6 bases; bases outside gene matches: 10. The CDR3 covers 14 residues. The DNA for the CDR3 is TGTGCCAGCAAGATGGGGACAGGGTATACCGAGCAGTACTTC. Translating gives CASKMGTGYTEQYF.

This clonotype was counted a few times. The DNA of the CDR3 is TGTGCCAGCAGTCCGGGACAAAGCCTTACCGGGGAGCTGTTTTTT. Translated: CASSPGQSLTGELFF. The V gene is TRBV12-3 or TRBV12-4, the J gene TRBJ2-2; maybe TRBD1 (6 bases). The length of the CDR3 is 15 residues. Trimming stripped 5 bases from V and 5 bases from J, with 15 bases between.

This chain uses TRBV5-8 with TRBJ2-3; 7 bases map to TRBD1. Germline CDR1 reads SGHTS; CDR2 reads YDEGEE. CDR3 size: 14 residues. Trimming at V came to 3 bases and at J to 2 bases, leaving 3 bases not matched to a gene. Here the CDR3 DNA reads TGTGCCAGCAGCTACGGGACAGACACAGATACGCAGTATTTT. Its translation: CASSYGTDTDTQYF.

In this sample, this clonotype turned up a few times. V usage is TRBV11-2 and J usage is TRBJ2-3; 11 bases match TRBD2. Germline values: CDR1 SGHAT, CDR2 FQNNGV. The J segment lost 2 bases and the V segment lost 4 bases, leaving 8 bases of the junction unmatched. The CDR3 has 17 amino acids. The CDR3 is CASSSTPGLAATDTQYF. CDR3 DNA sequence: TGTGCCAGCAGCTCAACTCCGGGACTAGCGGCCACAGATACGCAGTATTTT. The variable domain in full, completed from reference TRBV11-2 and TRBJ2-3, reads EAGVAQSPRYKIIEKRQSVAFWCNPISGHATLYWYQQILGQGPKLLIQFQNNGVVDDSQLPKDRFSAERLKGVDSTLKIQPAKLEDSAVYLCASSSTPGLAATDTQYFGPGTRLTVL.

The table lists this clonotype with many counts. The chain joins TRBV20-1 to TRBJ2-2; D ambiguous. CDR1 is DFQATT and CDR2 is SNEGSKA in the germline V gene (reference sequence). V was clipped by 3 bases and J by 6 bases, with 8 bases between them. This CDR3 contains 12 residues. CDR3 region: CSASNSPGELFF. CDR3 nucleotide sequence: TGCAGTGCTAGCAACAGCCCCGGGGAGCTGTTTTTT.

The gene calls are TRBV11-3 and TRBJ2-2, with D perhaps assigned TRBD1 or TRBD2 (5 bases each). V gave up 1 base and J gave up 4 bases, with 10 bases separating them. CDR3 size: 15 residues. The germline V gene encodes CDR1 SGHNT and CDR2 YENEEA. CDR3: CASSLAQGPTGELFF. The DNA of the CDR3 is TGTGCCAGCAGCTTAGCCCAGGGACCCACCGGGGAGCTGTTTTTT.

In the case of this clonotype: A junction end diverges from the germline sequence, so it may reflect a read error. The chain uses TRBV28 and TRBJ1-2; a possible D gene is TRBD1 (5 bases). CDR1 is MDHEN and CDR2 is SYDVKM in the germline V gene. The CDR3 spans 14 residues. The CDR3 protein is CVSMGQDRIYGYTF. The CDR3 DNA is TGTGTCAGCATGGGTCAAGACAGAATCTATGGCTACACCTTC.

In its sample, this clonotype was seen a few times. This chain joins TRBV20-1 and TRBJ2-1; 7 bases agree with TRBD1. Germline V gene lookup returns CDR1 DFQATT and CDR2 SNEGSKA (reference sequence). The CDR3 extends over 15 amino acids. V lost 6 bases, J lost 6 bases, and 14 bases stayed unmatched. The CDR3, as DNA: TGCAGTGCGACACAGCCCGCGACAGGGACCAATGAGCAGTTCTTC. Translated: CSATQPATGTNEQFF.

This sequence joins TRBV11-2 and TRBJ2-1, with D maybe TRBD2 (5 bases). V dropped 7 bases and J dropped 5 bases, with 18 bases sitting between them. CDR3 size: 15 residues. The germline gives CDR1 SGHAT, CDR2 FQNNGV. The CDR3 DNA is TGTGCCAGCACCGTCCTGCTGGCGGGTAACAATGAGCAGTTCTTC. Its protein product is CASTVLLAGNNEQFF.